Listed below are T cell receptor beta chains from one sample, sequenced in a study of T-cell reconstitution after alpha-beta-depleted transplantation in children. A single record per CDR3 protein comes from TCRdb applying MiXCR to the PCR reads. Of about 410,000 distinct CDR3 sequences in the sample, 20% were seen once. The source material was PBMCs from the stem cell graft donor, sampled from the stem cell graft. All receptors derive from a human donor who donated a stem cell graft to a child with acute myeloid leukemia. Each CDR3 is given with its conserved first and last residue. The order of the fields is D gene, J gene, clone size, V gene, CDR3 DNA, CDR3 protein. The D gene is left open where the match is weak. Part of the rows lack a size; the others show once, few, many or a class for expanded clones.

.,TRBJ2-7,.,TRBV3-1,TGTGCCAGCAGCCAAGAGTTCAGGGAGCAGTACTTC,CASSQEFREQYF
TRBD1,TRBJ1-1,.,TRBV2,TGTGCCAGCAGTGCCCGGACAGGGCAGGGCACTGAAGCTTTCTTT,CASSARTGQGTEAFF
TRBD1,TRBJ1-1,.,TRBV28,TGTGCCAGCAGTTCCGGAGGACAGGGGAACACTGAAGCTTTCTTT,CASSSGGQGNTEAFF
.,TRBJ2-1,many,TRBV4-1,TGCGCCAGCAGCCATCCCGGGACCGAGCAGTTCTTC,CASSHPGTEQFF
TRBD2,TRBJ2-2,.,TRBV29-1,TGCAGCGGGGATATAGCGGGAGGGCCAATTGGGGAGCTGTTTTTT,CSGDIAGGPIGELFF
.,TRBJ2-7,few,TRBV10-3,TGTGCCTTAAGGGAAGCGGGACAGGACGAGCAGTACTTC,CALREAGQDEQYF
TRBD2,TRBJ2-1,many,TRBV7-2,TGCGCCAGCAGCTTAGGACTAGCGAACAATGAGCAGTTCTTC,CASSLGLANNEQFF
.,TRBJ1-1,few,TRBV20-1,TGCAGTGCTCAATACATGAACACTGAAGCTTTCTTT,CSAQYMNTEAFF
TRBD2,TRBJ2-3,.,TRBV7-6,TGTGCCAGCAGCTTGCTAGCGGGACGCACAGATACGCAGTATTTT,CASSLLAGRTDTQYF
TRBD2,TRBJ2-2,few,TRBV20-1,TGCAGTGCTAGAGCTAGCGGGAGAGTCGGGGAGCTGTTTTTT,CSARASGRVGELFF
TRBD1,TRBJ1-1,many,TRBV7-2,TGTGCCAGCAGCGCGACAGGGTACACTGAAGCTTTCTTT,CASSATGYTEAFF
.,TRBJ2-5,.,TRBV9,TGTGCCAGCAGCCCTACGATGGAGACCCAGTACTTC,CASSPTMETQYF
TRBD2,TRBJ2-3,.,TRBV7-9,TGTGCCAGCAGCTCCCCTCGACGGGAGGTGGATACGCAGTATTTT,CASSSPRREVDTQYF
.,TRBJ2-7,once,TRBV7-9,TGTGCCAGCAGCCCCCCTGGCGCGGGATCCGCCTACGAGCAGTACTTC,CASSPPGAGSAYEQYF
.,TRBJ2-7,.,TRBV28,TGTGCCAGCAGTTACACGGGAGCTAGCTACGAGCAGTACTTC,CASSYTGASYEQYF
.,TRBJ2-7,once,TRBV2,TGTGCCAGCAGTGATAGCCCAGGCGGGCCGTACTACGAGCAGTACTTC,CASSDSPGGPYYEQYF
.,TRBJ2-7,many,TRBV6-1,TGTGCCAGTGGCAGGCTAGCCTACGAGCAGTACTTC,CASGRLAYEQYF
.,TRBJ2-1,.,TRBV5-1,TGCGCCAGCAGCTTGAAGGGGTCAGGGGGGAATGAGCAGTTCTTC,CASSLKGSGGNEQFF
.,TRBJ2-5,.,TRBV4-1,TGCGCCAGCAGCCAACCCCTGTATCGGGAGACCCAGTACTTC,CASSQPLYRETQYF
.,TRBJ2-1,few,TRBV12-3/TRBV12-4,TGTGCCAGCTCAGCCCTTAGCGCGAGCTCCTACAATGAGCAGTTCTTC,CASSALSASSYNEQFF
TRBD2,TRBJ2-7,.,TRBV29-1,TGCAGCGTTGAGGGGAGGGCCTACGAGCAGTACTTC,CSVEGRAYEQYF
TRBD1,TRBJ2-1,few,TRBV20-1,TGCAGTGCTAGAGCCTTAGACAGGGCATACAATGAGCAGTTCTTC,CSARALDRAYNEQFF
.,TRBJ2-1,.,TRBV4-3,TGCGCCAGCAGCCAAGATTGGGGTTGGGCAGGGGTCTACAATGAGCAGTCCTTC,CASSQDWGWAGVYNEQSF
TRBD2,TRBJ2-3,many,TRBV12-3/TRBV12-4,TGTGCTACAGCGGGGGGAGGGCCCACAGATACGCAGTATTTT,CATAGGGPTDTQYF
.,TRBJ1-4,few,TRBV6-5,TGTGCCAGCAGTTCCGGACAGATCCGGGAAAAACTGTTTTTT,CASSSGQIREKLFF
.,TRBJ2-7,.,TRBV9,TGTGCCAGCAGCGTAGCGTATCGGGATCGTGAGCAGTACTTC,CASSVAYRDREQYF
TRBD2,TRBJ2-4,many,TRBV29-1,TGCAGCGTCGAAAAAGGACTAGCGGGAGGGAACATTCAGTACTTC,CSVEKGLAGGNIQYF
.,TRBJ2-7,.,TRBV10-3,TGTGCCATCAGTGATACCGCCAGGGGGGACGAGCAGTACTTC,CAISDTARGDEQYF
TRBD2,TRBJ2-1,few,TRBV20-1,TGCTGTGCTAGAGATGTGGAGCGGGGGTCCTACAATGAGCAGTTCTTC,CCARDVERGSYNEQFF